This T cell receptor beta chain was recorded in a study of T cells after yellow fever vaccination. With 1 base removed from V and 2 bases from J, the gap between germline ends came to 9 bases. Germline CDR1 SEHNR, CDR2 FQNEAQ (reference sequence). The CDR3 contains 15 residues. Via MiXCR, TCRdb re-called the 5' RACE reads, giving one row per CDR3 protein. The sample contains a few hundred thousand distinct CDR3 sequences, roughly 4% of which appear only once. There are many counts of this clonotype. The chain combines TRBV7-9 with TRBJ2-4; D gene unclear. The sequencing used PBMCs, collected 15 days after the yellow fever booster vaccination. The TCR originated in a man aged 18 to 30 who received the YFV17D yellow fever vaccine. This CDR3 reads CASSLGSGSKNIQYF. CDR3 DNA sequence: TGTGCCAGCAGCTTAGGCTCCGGATCCAAAAACATTCAGTACTTC.